The next 28 T cell receptor beta chains were all read from a single sample in a study of cytomegalovirus exposure and HLA in healthy donors. A multiplex PCR was run with 60 Vbeta primers and 13 Jbeta primers. Produced via immunoSEQ multiplex PCR; TCRdb's table is partial and in-frame only. The sample comprises 120,000 or so clones, about four fifths of which are singletons, and about 2.9% rests with the top ten. Sequencing was carried out using PBMCs. Every receptor here comes from a woman in her sixties in good health and CMV-seropositive.

The CDR3 sequence is CASSFSPGMANNEQFF. The CDR3 DNA follows: TGCGCCAGCAGCTTCTCCCCAGGGATGGCTAACAATGAGCAGTTCTTC. This chain connects TRBV5-1 to TRBJ2-1; TRBD1 is a possible D gene (5 bases). There are 16 residues in the CDR3. Per germline, CDR1 SGHRS and CDR2 YFSETQ. Between the trimmed V and J ends, which lost 2 bases and 5 bases, there was a span of 17 bases.

The rearrangement uses TRBV11-2 and TRBJ2-7, with D perhaps matching TRBD2 (5 bases). CDR1 is SGHAT, CDR2 FQNNGV, per germline. CDR3 length equals 14 residues. Trimming took off 0 bases at V and 5 bases at J, with 11 bases between the two ends. CDR3 bases: TGTGCCAGCAGCTTAGACTTCGCGGAGGACGAGCAGTACTTC. It yields the protein CASSLDFAEDEQYF.

This clone was found once. The chain employs TRBV27 and TRBJ2-1, with TRBD1 matching over 8 bases. Germline assignment: CDR1 MNHEY and CDR2 SMNVEV (reference sequence). V shed 3 bases and J 6 bases; nucleotides not matched to a gene: 4. The CDR3 consists of 14 residues. In DNA form, the CDR3 reads TGTGCCAGCAGTTTGGGGACAGGACCCAATGAGCAGTTCTTC. It is translated as CASSLGTGPNEQFF.

The CDR3 coding sequence is TGCGCCAGCAGCCCGGGGGGCGTGGGCGATTATGGCTACACCTTC. This codes for CASSPGGVGDYGYTF. The rearrangement uses TRBV5-1 and TRBJ1-2; a possible D gene is TRBD1 (6 bases). The CDR3 is 15 amino acids. V lost 4 bases and J 5 bases, leaving 18 bases between the germline ends. The germline gives CDR1 SGHRS, CDR2 YFSETQ. The complete variable domain, with remaining parts taken from reference TRBV5-1 and TRBJ1-2, reads KAGVTQTPRYLIKTRGQQVTLSCSPISGHRSVSWYQQTPGQGLQFLFEYFSETQRNKGNFPGRFSGRQFSNSRSEMNVSTLELGDSALYLCASSPGGVGDYGYTFGSGTRLTVV.

The rearrangement joins TRBV7-2 to TRBJ1-5; TRBD1 matches 7 bases. The J segment lost 4 bases and the V segment lost 5 bases, leaving 14 bases of the junction unmatched. There are 17 residues in the CDR3. CDR1 is SGHTA and CDR2 is FQGNSA in the germline V gene. CDR3 bases: TGTGCCAGCAGCCATTCCTTCTGGGACAGCTCAAATCAGCCCCAGCATTTT. Its protein product is CASSHSFWDSSNQPQHF.

This rearrangement joins TRBV5-1 to TRBJ1-2; 9 bases agree with TRBD1. Trimming took 3 bases from V and 1 from J; bases not matched to a gene: 4. This CDR3 spans 15 amino acids. Germline CDR1 SGHRS, CDR2 YFSETQ. CDR3 amino acids: CASSWGTGNNYGYTF. The DNA of the CDR3 is TGCGCCAGCAGCTGGGGGACAGGGAATAACTATGGCTACACCTTC. The whole variable domain, remainder taken from reference TRBV5-1 and TRBJ1-2, is KAGVTQTPRYLIKTRGQQVTLSCSPISGHRSVSWYQQTPGQGLQFLFEYFSETQRNKGNFPGRFSGRQFSNSRSEMNVSTLELGDSALYLCASSWGTGNNYGYTFGSGTRLTVV.

The chain couples TRBV10-3 to TRBJ2-3; 12 nucleotides align to TRBD2. The trim removed 4 bases at V and 4 bases at J, leaving 9 bases unmatched. CDR1 and CDR2 from the germline V gene are ENHRY and SYGVKD. The CDR3 is 17 residues long. CDR3 loop: CAISGLAGASIADTQYF. The DNA for the CDR3 is TGTGCCATCAGTGGACTAGCGGGAGCCTCGATTGCAGATACGCAGTATTTT.

The V and J genes are TRBV5-1 and TRBJ2-5; 13 nucleotides agree with TRBD2. TRBJ2-7 explains the end of the DNA better; the J call may be wrong. CDR3 length: 18 amino acids. CDR1 SGHRS and CDR2 YFSETQ come from the germline V gene. Here the CDR3 DNA reads TGCGCCAGCAGCACCGCAATGTGGACTAGCGGGAGTTCTTACGAGCAGTACTTC. Amino acid sequence: CASSTAMWTSGSSYEQYF.

The genes are TRBV29-1 and TRBJ2-1; TRBD2 agrees at 10 bases. This CDR3 has 13 residues. Germline CDR1 SQVTM, CDR2 ANQGSEA. V gave up 4 bases and J gave up 10 bases; unmatched junction bases: 7. CDR3 in DNA: TGCAGCGTTGCTCCTAGCGGGAGTCGGGAGCAGTTCTTC. It is translated as CSVAPSGSREQFF.

This chain uses TRBV2 with TRBJ2-5; 7 bases line up with TRBD1. The trim removed 4 bases at V and 5 bases at J, leaving 22 bases unmatched. Germline loops: CDR1 SNHLY, CDR2 FYNNEI. This CDR3 comprises 19 residues. The CDR3 is CASSAQTGNSGGGRETQYF. CDR3 coding DNA: TGTGCCAGCAGTGCCCAGACAGGGAACAGTGGTGGTGGAAGGGAGACCCAGTACTTC.

This clone was recorded once. The V and J genes are TRBV7-6 and TRBJ1-3; 9 bases line up with TRBD1. The CDR3 totals 17 residues. Germline V CDR1 and CDR2: SGHVS, FNYEAQ. Unmatched junction bases numbered 10, after V lost 5 bases and J lost 2 bases. The CDR3 bases are TGTGCCAGCAGCCGGACAGGGGTTTGGGTCGCTGGAAACACCATATATTTT. Translated: CASSRTGVWVAGNTIYF.

The rearrangement links TRBV10-3 to TRBJ1-5; 8 nucleotides align to TRBD1. V was clipped by 5 bases and J by 6 bases; unmatched bases: 12. Germline loops: CDR1 ENHRY, CDR2 SYGVKD. This CDR3 is built from 16 residues. CDR3 DNA sequence: TGTGCCATCAGTCCTGGCCAGGGGGCAAATTTTCAGCCCCAGCATTTT. The encoded protein is CAISPGQGANFQPQHF.

J is TRBJ2-5 and V is TRBV7-2, with 8 nucleotides matching TRBD2. CDR1 is SGHTA, CDR2 FQGNSA, per germline. With 2 bases clipped from V and 7 bases from J, the junction kept 9 bases outside the gene matches. This CDR3 spans 15 amino acids. The CDR3 region is CASSLRAGVGGTQYF. In DNA, the CDR3 is TGTGCCAGCAGCTTACGAGCGGGAGTTGGAGGGACCCAGTACTTC.

This clone was recorded once. This chain joins TRBV28 and TRBJ1-2, with TRBD1 identical over 9 bases. The V and J ends lost 10 bases and 6 bases, in that order; junction bases with no gene match: 15. This CDR3 region has 15 residues. Germline V gene sequence: CDR1 MDHEN, CDR2 SYDVKM. The CDR3 DNA reads as TGTGCCACTAAGAGGCGGGGACAGGGTCCCAATGGCTACACCTTC. It yields the protein CATKRRGQGPNGYTF.

The chain joins TRBV7-9 to TRBJ2-3, with D unresolved. This CDR3 comprises 13 residues. V was cut by 2 bases and J by 1 base, with 4 bases left in between. Germline-derived CDR1 and CDR2 are SEHNR and FQNEAQ (reference sequence). CDR3 protein: CASSLTGTDTQYF. DNA for the CDR3: TGTGCCAGCAGCTTAACGGGCACAGATACGCAGTATTTT.

The chain employs TRBV28 and TRBJ2-7, with D perhaps TRBD1 (6 bases). This CDR3 contains 13 residues. The V gene's germline CDR1 is MDHEN and CDR2 SYDVKM. The germline V and J ends were trimmed by 2 bases and 6 bases, with 11 bases remaining between them. CDR3: CASSLGQGFEQYF. CDR3 nucleotides: TGTGCCAGCAGTTTAGGCCAGGGGTTCGAGCAGTACTTC.

V gene TRBV5-1 combines with J gene TRBJ2-7; D remains unclear. The ends were cut back, 2 bases at V and 4 bases at J, with 16 bases in the middle. Germline V lookup: CDR1 SGHRS, CDR2 YFSETQ. This CDR3 is built from 15 residues. CDR3 residues: CASSFFLGQKYEQYF. For the CDR3, the DNA is TGCGCCAGCAGCTTCTTCCTTGGTCAGAAATACGAGCAGTACTTC.

V usage is TRBV5-1 and J usage is TRBJ2-3, with D perhaps matching TRBD2 (6 bases). The CDR3 consists of 14 residues. Trimming stripped 0 bases from V and 4 bases from J, with 9 bases between. Germline CDR1 and CDR2: SGHRS and YFSETQ. The CDR3 sequence is CASSLGGESDTQYF. The DNA of the CDR3 is TGCGCCAGCAGCTTGGGCGGGGAGTCAGATACGCAGTATTTT.

This clone has more than one count but fewer than ten. The rearrangement joins TRBV29-1 to TRBJ2-7; 9 bases are a match to TRBD1. The V segment lost 5 bases and the J segment 2 bases; nucleotides outside the gene matches: 7. The CDR3 spans 14 residues. From germline, CDR1 is SQVTM and CDR2 ANQGSEA. CDR3 in DNA: TGCAGCGTTCGTAAGACAGGGGGTGCCTACGAGCAGTACTTC. Its translation: CSVRKTGGAYEQYF.

The V gene is TRBV6-1, the J gene TRBJ1-5; no definite D call. Germline V gene data show CDR1 as MNHNS and CDR2 as SASEGT. The CDR3 contains 15 residues. Trimming pared 1 base from V and 3 bases from J, leaving 10 bases between. This CDR3 reads CASSEGLRFNQPQHF. The CDR3 coding sequence is TGTGCCAGCAGTGAAGGACTACGGTTCAATCAGCCCCAGCATTTT.

This rearrangement joins TRBV30 to TRBJ2-3, with D possibly matching TRBD2 (6 bases). Trimming pared 6 bases from V and 0 bases from J, leaving 13 bases between. Germline V lookup: CDR1 GTSNPN, CDR2 SVGIG (reference sequence). The CDR3 runs to 14 residues. In nucleotides, the CDR3 is TGTGCCTGTACCTCGGGACTGAGCACAGATACGCAGTATTTT. It specifies CACTSGLSTDTQYF.

This clone was seen repeatedly, ten times or more. This chain uses TRBV6-1 with TRBJ2-7; the match to TRBD2 covers 8 bases. The CDR3 contains 15 residues. Germline V CDR1 and CDR2: MNHNS, SASEGT. V trimming: 1 base; J trimming: 3 bases; junction bases outside the gene matches: 5. CDR3 in DNA: TGTGCCAGCAGTGAAGGGGTTAGCGGGATCTACGAGCAGTACTTC. Translated: CASSEGVSGIYEQYF.

This chain joins TRBV25-1 and TRBJ1-2, with a possible D match to TRBD1 (6 bases). Trimming pared 1 base from V and 6 bases from J, leaving 21 bases between. Germline CDR1 and CDR2: MGHDK and SYGVNS. CDR3 length equals 17 residues. CDR3 sequence reads: CASSESPGGPNGDGYTF. The CDR3, as DNA: TGTGCCAGCAGTGAATCTCCGGGGGGCCCCAATGGGGATGGCTACACCTTC.

This rearrangement joins TRBV2 to TRBJ1-4; 7 bases fit TRBD1. Germline V gene lookup returns CDR1 SNHLY and CDR2 FYNNEI. The CDR3 covers 14 residues. J was trimmed by 5 bases and V by 6 bases; bases with no gene match: 6. CDR3 in DNA: TGTGCCAGCAGGCTTCAGGGGGGCAATGAAAAACTGTTTTTT. Translation gives CASRLQGGNEKLFF. Full variable domain (missing parts from reference TRBV2 and TRBJ1-4): EPEVTQTPSHQVTQMGQEVILRCVPISNHLYFYWYRQILGQKVEFLVSFYNNEISEKSEIFDDQFSVERPDGSNFTLKIRSTKLEDSAMYFCASRLQGGNEKLFFGSGTQLSVL.

This chain links TRBV11-2 with TRBJ2-1, with 8 bases identical to TRBD2. J was trimmed by 0 bases and V by 6 bases; bases with no gene match: 7. This CDR3 region has 16 residues. Germline lookup yields CDR1 SGHAT and CDR2 FQNNGV. The CDR3 DNA reads TGTGCCAGCAGTCAGACTAGCGCCAGCTCCTACAATGAGCAGTTCTTC. Amino acids: CASSQTSASSYNEQFF. The variable domain in full, completed from reference TRBV11-2 and TRBJ2-1, reads EAGVAQSPRYKIIEKRQSVAFWCNPISGHATLYWYQQILGQGPKLLIQFQNNGVVDDSQLPKDRFSAERLKGVDSTLKIQPAKLEDSAVYLCASSQTSASSYNEQFFGPGTRLTVL.

As for this clone: The germline gene is not matched at one end of the junction; a read error may be the cause. This chain links TRBV7-9 with TRBJ2-2, with D hard to call. Germline CDR1 SEHNR, CDR2 FQNEAQ (reference sequence). The CDR3 spans 15 residues. CDR3 residues: CSSSLYQMRTGELFF. CDR3 nucleotides: TGTTCCAGCAGCTTATACCAGATGAGGACCGGGGAGCTGTTTTTT. Full variable domain (missing parts from reference TRBV7-9 and TRBJ2-2): DTGVSQNPRHKITKRGQNVTFRCDPISEHNRLYWYRQTLGQGPEFLTYFQNEAQLEKSRLLSDRFSAERPKGSFSTLEIQRTEQGDSAMYLCSSSLYQMRTGELFFGEGSRLTVL.

The chain is built from TRBV5-1 and TRBJ2-3; 9 bases agree with TRBD2. The CDR3 has 16 amino acids. Looked up from germline, CDR1 is SGHRS and CDR2 is YFSETQ. After removal of 4 bases from V and 0 bases from J, the junction contained 6 bases not matched to a gene. CDR3 sequence reads: CASSLRLAESTDTQYF. The CDR3 DNA follows: TGCGCCAGCAGCCTCCGACTAGCGGAGAGCACAGATACGCAGTATTTT.

In this sample, this clone turned up a few times. The chain employs TRBV18 and TRBJ2-1; D is ambiguous. Trimming removed 1 base from V and 3 bases from J, with 7 bases in between. The CDR3 totals 14 residues. Per germline, CDR1 KGHSH and CDR2 LQKENI. The CDR3: CASSPQASYNEQFF. The CDR3 DNA reads TGTGCCAGCTCACCACAGGCTAGCTACAATGAGCAGTTCTTC.